This T cell receptor (beta chain) was retrieved from a study of blood T cell repertoires in COVID-19. Background on the study: Both acute and convalescent COVID-19 samples were obtained from the United States, Italy and Spain.

Germline CDR1 MNHEY, CDR2 SMNVEV (reference sequence). The V and J ends lost 3 bases and 7 bases, in that order; junction bases with no gene match: 13. The CDR3 has 17 residues. Original processing notes: Amplified reference gene primers provided the basis for estimating nucleated cell counts. Produced via immunoSEQ multiplex PCR; TCRdb's table is partial and in-frame only. V, J and clone size reflect that table, while D and trimming were determined from the DNA. The repertoire holds 65,000 to 75,000 clones, with more than 90% as singletons. The chain has TRBV27 and TRBJ1-2, with 11 bases that match TRBD1. The receptor's source is a man aged 50-60 years with acute or convalescent COVID-19. The sequenced material came from peripheral blood. CDR3 amino acids: CASSFNGRTGGQGGYTF. The CDR3 DNA reads TGTGCCAGCAGTTTTAACGGCCGGACAGGGGGCCAAGGTGGCTACACCTTC.